The 25 T cell receptor beta chains presented below share a single source sample, sequenced in a study of technical replicates of blood from several donors. Some clones are missing from TCRdb's copy, which holds only in-frame ones; the method was immunoSEQ multiplex PCR. The repertoire consists of 11,000 to 15,000 clones, with less than 90% occurring once and the leading ten covering over 9.5%. Source material: PBMCs. All receptors derive from a human donor in good health.

The J gene is TRBJ2-5, the V gene TRBV5-1, with D possibly TRBD1 on 6 matching bases. CDR3 length equals 15 residues. CDR1 SGHRS and CDR2 YFSETQ come from the germline V gene. V lost 4 bases and J 6 bases, leaving 19 bases between the germline ends. CDR3 nucleotide sequence: TGCGCCAGCAGCGCCCCCCAGGGGTCCACGAAGACCCAGTACTTC. Its protein is CASSAPQGSTKTQYF. Full variable domain (rest looked up from reference TRBV5-1 and TRBJ2-5): KAGVTQTPRYLIKTRGQQVTLSCSPISGHRSVSWYQQTPGQGLQFLFEYFSETQRNKGNFPGRFSGRQFSNSRSEMNVSTLELGDSALYLCASSAPQGSTKTQYFGPGTRLLVL.

This sequence joins TRBV14 and TRBJ2-7; D is possibly TRBD2 (6 bases). The V gene's germline CDR1 is SGHDN and CDR2 FVKESK. CDR3 length: 13 amino acids. V lost 4 bases to trimming and J lost 1 base, with 8 bases between them. CDR3 in DNA: TGTGCCAGCAGCCCCCGGGGGTCCTACGAGCAGTACTTC. Translating it yields CASSPRGSYEQYF.

V is TRBV2 and J is TRBJ1-2; D uncertain. Deletions cut 3 bases from V and 0 bases from J, with 5 bases between. Germline CDR1 SNHLY, CDR2 FYNNEI. This CDR3 comprises 13 residues. The CDR3 sequence is CASSEGPNYGYTF. In DNA form, the CDR3 reads TGTGCCAGCAGTGAGGGCCCTAACTATGGCTACACCTTC.

This chain links TRBV10-3 with TRBJ1-4; D gene unclear. Trimming cost V 8 bases and J 8 bases, with 9 bases left between them. CDR1 is ENHRY, CDR2 SYGVKD, per germline. The CDR3 consists of 11 residues. For the CDR3, the DNA is TGTGCCATCTTAAACGGGGAAAAACTGTTTTTT. It specifies CAILNGEKLFF.

The chain couples TRBV9 to TRBJ2-7, with unresolved D. Germline loops: CDR1 SGDLS, CDR2 YYNGEE. V was shortened by 1 base and J by 2 bases, with 10 bases between the two germline ends. The CDR3 runs 14 residues. CDR3 sequence (DNA): TGTGCCAGCAGCGTATTAGAGCAACCCTACGAGCAGTACTTC. Residues: CASSVLEQPYEQYF. The whole variable domain, filled in from reference TRBV9 and TRBJ2-7, reads DSGVTQTPKHLITATGQRVTLRCSPRSGDLSVYWYQQSLDQGLQFLIQYYNGEERAKGNILERFSAQQFPDLHSELNLSSLELGDSALYFCASSVLEQPYEQYFGPGTRLTVT.

This clone was found a few times. J is TRBJ1-5 and V is TRBV5-8; TRBD1 agrees at 9 bases. Trimming took 4 bases from V and 4 from J; bases not matched to a gene: 3. Germline V lookup: CDR1 SGHTS, CDR2 YDEGEE. This CDR3 is built from 14 residues. CDR3 region: CASSTGQGNQPQHF. DNA of the CDR3: TGTGCCAGCAGCACAGGACAGGGGAATCAGCCCCAGCATTTT. The complete variable domain, with remaining parts taken from reference TRBV5-8 and TRBJ1-5, reads EAGVTQSPTHLIKTRGQQATLRCSPISGHTSVYWYQQALGLGLQFLLWYDEGEERNRGNFPPRFSGRQFPNYSSELNVNALELEDSALYLCASSTGQGNQPQHFGDGTRLSIL.

This chain connects TRBV28 to TRBJ2-7, with TRBD2 matching over 9 bases. The V gene end was trimmed by 1 base and the J gene end by 5 bases; junction bases not matched to a gene: 6. The CDR3 extends over 15 amino acids. Looked up from germline, CDR1 is MDHEN and CDR2 is SYDVKM. The CDR3 bases are TGTGCCAGCAGTTTATTTAGCGGGAGTCGACACGAGCAGTACTTC. It specifies CASSLFSGSRHEQYF. The entire variable domain, with the rest obtained from reference TRBV28 and TRBJ2-7, is as follows: DVKVTQSSRYLVKRTGEKVFLECVQDMDHENMFWYRQDPGLGLRLIYFSYDVKMKEKGDIPEGYSVSREKKERFSLILESASTNQTSMYLCASSLFSGSRHEQYFGPGTRLTVT.

The chain employs TRBV14 and TRBJ2-2, with a tentative D call TRBD1 (5 bases). This CDR3 comprises 13 residues. Per the germline V gene, CDR1 is SGHDN and CDR2 is FVKESK. With 4 bases removed from V and 6 bases from J, the gap between germline ends came to 9 bases. CDR3 sequence: CASSPRTSGELFF. CDR3 bases: TGTGCCAGCAGCCCCCGGACATCCGGGGAGCTGTTTTTT.

The chain carries TRBV29-1 and TRBJ2-3; 9 nucleotides line up with TRBD2. CDR1 and CDR2 from the germline V gene are SQVTM and ANQGSEA. This CDR3 is 14 amino acids long. J lost 4 bases, V lost 7 bases, and 9 bases had no gene match. The CDR3 is CSDRSGRMSDTQYF. The CDR3 DNA reads as TGCAGCGACCGAAGCGGGAGGATGTCAGATACGCAGTATTTT.

J is TRBJ2-7 and V is TRBV6-5, with D possibly TRBD1 on 7 matching bases. The CDR3 has 15 residues. Per the germline V gene, CDR1 is MNHEY and CDR2 is SVGAGI. V lost 0 bases and J lost 4, with 13 bases in between. Written as DNA, the CDR3 is TGTGCCAGCAGTTACTCGGCGGGACAGCCTTACGAGCAGTACTTC. Its translation: CASSYSAGQPYEQYF.

This chain connects TRBV7-9 to TRBJ2-7, with D perhaps TRBD2 (7 bases). The V and J ends lost 3 bases and 3 bases respectively, with 15 bases between them. The CDR3 totals 15 residues. Per the germline V gene, CDR1 is SEHNR and CDR2 is FQNEAQ (reference sequence). CDR3 sequence: CASSFLRGQVYEQYF. The CDR3 bases are TGTGCCAGCAGCTTTTTGCGGGGGCAAGTCTACGAGCAGTACTTC.

V and J are TRBV6-5 and TRBJ1-2; 9 bases are shared with TRBD1. The CDR3 extends over 15 amino acids. Trimming removed 0 bases from V and 7 bases from J; junction bases left unmatched: 6. Germline CDR1 MNHEY, CDR2 SVGAGI. The CDR3 loop is CASSYSLNRGPGYTF. For the CDR3, the DNA is TGTGCCAGCAGTTACTCGCTCAACAGGGGGCCTGGCTACACCTTC.

The V and J genes are TRBV30 and TRBJ1-5, with 8 bases aligning to TRBD1. J gave up 2 bases and V 3 bases, and 9 bases lay outside the gene matches. Germline CDR1 is GTSNPN and CDR2 is SVGIG (reference sequence). This CDR3 spans 16 amino acids. This chain's CDR3 is CAWREQAGGGNQPQHF. The CDR3 bases are TGTGCCTGGAGGGAGCAGGCAGGGGGCGGCAATCAGCCCCAGCATTTT. Full variable domain (missing parts from reference TRBV30 and TRBJ1-5): SQTIHQWPATLVQPVGSPLSLECTVEGTSNPNLYWYRQAAGRGLQLLFYSVGIGQISSEVPQNLSASRPQDRQFILSSKKLLLSDSGFYLCAWREQAGGGNQPQHFGDGTRLSIL.

In its sample, this clone was seen a few times. The chain has TRBV27 and TRBJ2-3, with TRBD2 matching over 9 bases. V trimming: 3 bases; J trimming: 5 bases; junction bases outside the gene matches: 6. The CDR3 has 15 amino acids. Germline V gene lookup returns CDR1 MNHEY and CDR2 SMNVEV (reference sequence). CDR3 sequence reads: CASSFRREGGDTQYF. The CDR3 DNA is TGTGCCAGCAGTTTCCGGCGGGAGGGGGGAGATACGCAGTATTTT.

The rearrangement uses TRBV9 and TRBJ2-1; TRBD2 matches 13 bases. V lost 3 bases and J lost 5; bases outside the gene matches: 5. Germline assignment: CDR1 SGDLS and CDR2 YYNGEE. This CDR3 has 16 amino acids. CDR3 protein: CASSDRTSGSHNEQFF. The CDR3 nucleotides are TGTGCCAGCAGCGACCGGACTAGCGGGAGTCACAATGAGCAGTTCTTC.

The chain combines TRBV28 with TRBJ1-3, with D unclear. V was cut by 5 bases and J by 4 bases, with 12 bases left in between. The CDR3 runs to 14 residues. Germline CDR1 and CDR2: MDHEN and SYDVKM. CDR3 DNA sequence: TGTGCCAGCAGTGACGGGAGTCGGGGAAACACCATATATTTT. Amino acid sequence: CASSDGSRGNTIYF.

The V gene is TRBV13, the J gene TRBJ2-2, with D possibly matching TRBD1 (6 bases). The CDR3 covers 15 residues. CDR1 is PRHDT, CDR2 FYEKMQ, per germline (reference sequence). Trimming took off 5 bases at V and 4 bases at J, with 14 bases between the two ends. CDR3 protein: CASSRARTVTGELFF. CDR3 sequence (DNA): TGTGCCAGCAGCCGCGCCAGGACAGTCACCGGGGAGCTGTTTTTT.

The rearrangement joins TRBV27 to TRBJ2-7; 11 positions match TRBD2. Germline trimming cut 6 bases from V and 7 bases from J; bases unmatched to any gene: 8. Germline values: CDR1 MNHEY, CDR2 SMNVEV (reference sequence). The length of the CDR3 is 14 residues. CDR3 coding DNA: TGTGCCAGCAGAGCACTAGCGGGAGACCGGGAGCAGTACTTC. As protein: CASRALAGDREQYF.

V is TRBV30 and J is TRBJ2-1; D is unresolved. Trimming left V 4 bases short and J 4 bases short, with 5 bases between. Germline CDR1 and CDR2: GTSNPN and SVGIG (reference sequence). The CDR3 runs to 11 residues. The DNA for the CDR3 is TGTGCCTGGACACTGTACAATGAGCAGTTCTTC. Protein product: CAWTLYNEQFF.

This chain joins TRBV7-3 and TRBJ2-7; 12 bases are a match to TRBD2. Germline V CDR1 and CDR2: SGHTA, FQGTGA. This CDR3 has 20 amino acids. J lost 5 bases, V lost 6 bases, and 23 bases had no gene match. CDR3 nucleotide sequence: TGTGCCAGCAGTTTCCTCGGGGACGACCTAGGACTAGCGGGAATCGACGAGCAGTACTTC. Its protein is CASSFLGDDLGLAGIDEQYF.

V gene TRBV28 combines with J gene TRBJ1-5; D remains unclear. Looked up from germline, CDR1 is MDHEN and CDR2 is SYDVKM. This CDR3 is built from 15 residues. The ends were cut back, 8 bases at V and 5 bases at J, with 19 bases in the middle. The CDR3 DNA sequence: TGTGCCAGCCATCTTTCTCAAGGAGTTGATCAGCCCCAGCATTTT. Translating it yields CASHLSQGVDQPQHF.

V gene TRBV28 combines with J gene TRBJ1-3; possible D gene TRBD1, 5 bases. Trimming took off 8 bases at V and 0 bases at J, with 8 bases between the two ends. Germline V gene data show CDR1 as MDHEN and CDR2 as SYDVKM. The CDR3 runs 13 residues. CDR3 amino acids: CASGADSGNTIYF. In DNA, the CDR3 is TGTGCCAGCGGGGCGGACTCTGGAAACACCATATATTTT.

This clone was recorded a few times. The chain joins TRBV6-1 to TRBJ2-7, with D uncertain. V was shortened by 6 bases and J by 2 bases, with 8 bases between the two germline ends. The CDR3 length is 12 residues. The germline gives CDR1 MNHNS, CDR2 SASEGT. The CDR3 loop is CASRKDTYEQYF. In nucleotides, the CDR3 is TGTGCCAGCAGGAAAGACACCTACGAGCAGTACTTC.

The chain recombines TRBV5-6 with TRBJ1-4, with TRBD1 matching over 8 bases. The CDR3 runs 19 residues. Trimming at V came to 4 bases and at J to 3 bases, leaving 17 bases not matched to a gene. Looked up from germline, CDR1 is SGHDT and CDR2 is YYEEEE. CDR3 residues: CASSPFPGGLRSANEKLFF. CDR3 nucleotide sequence: TGTGCCAGCAGCCCTTTTCCAGGGGGCTTAAGATCGGCTAATGAAAAACTGTTTTTT.

In its sample, this clone was seen once. The rearrangement joins TRBV5-6 to TRBJ2-1, with TRBD2 as a possible D gene (5 bases). The length of the CDR3 is 14 residues. Between the trimmed V and J ends, which lost 2 bases and 1 base, there was a span of 7 bases. Germline CDR1 and CDR2: SGHDT and YYEEEE. The CDR3: CASSLPGSYNEQFF. CDR3 sequence (DNA): TGTGCCAGCAGCTTACCGGGATCCTACAATGAGCAGTTCTTC. The full variable domain, in which reference TRBV5-6 and TRBJ2-1 provide the parts outside the CDR3, is DAGVTQSPTHLIKTRGQQVTLRCSPKSGHDTVSWYQQALGQGPQFIFQYYEEEERQRGNFPDRFSGHQFPNYSSELNVNALLLGDSALYLCASSLPGSYNEQFFGPGTRLTVL.